This TCR beta chain was documented in a study of cytomegalovirus exposure and HLA in healthy donors. Findings of the study overall: In a later analysis, parvovirus B19, influenza, CMV and Epstein-Barr virus appeared linked to several top co-occurrence clusters.

Remarks on this clone: The antigen remains unidentified.

Unmatched junction bases numbered 3, after V lost 3 bases and J lost 8 bases. In germline, CDR1 is SGDLS, CDR2 YYNGEE. This CDR3 comprises 12 residues. This PCR relied on a set of 60 Vbeta primers and 13 Jbeta primers. Assay used: immunoSEQ multiplex PCR; TCRdb lists only in-frame clones, some missing. The sample carries around 72,000 clones, approximately 70% recorded once. This TCR derives from a man aged 35-49 years in good health and CMV-seropositive. The chain recombines TRBV9 with TRBJ2-7; 9 bases are shared with TRBD1. The sequenced sample consisted of PBMCs. CDR3 coding DNA: TGTGCCAGCAGCGCGGACAGGGGTAAGCAGTACTTC. Translating it yields CASSADRGKQYF. Complete variable domain (other parts from reference TRBV9 and TRBJ2-7): DSGVTQTPKHLITATGQRVTLRCSPRSGDLSVYWYQQSLDQGLQFLIQYYNGEERAKGNILERFSAQQFPDLHSELNLSSLELGDSALYFCASSADRGKQYFGPGTRLTVT.